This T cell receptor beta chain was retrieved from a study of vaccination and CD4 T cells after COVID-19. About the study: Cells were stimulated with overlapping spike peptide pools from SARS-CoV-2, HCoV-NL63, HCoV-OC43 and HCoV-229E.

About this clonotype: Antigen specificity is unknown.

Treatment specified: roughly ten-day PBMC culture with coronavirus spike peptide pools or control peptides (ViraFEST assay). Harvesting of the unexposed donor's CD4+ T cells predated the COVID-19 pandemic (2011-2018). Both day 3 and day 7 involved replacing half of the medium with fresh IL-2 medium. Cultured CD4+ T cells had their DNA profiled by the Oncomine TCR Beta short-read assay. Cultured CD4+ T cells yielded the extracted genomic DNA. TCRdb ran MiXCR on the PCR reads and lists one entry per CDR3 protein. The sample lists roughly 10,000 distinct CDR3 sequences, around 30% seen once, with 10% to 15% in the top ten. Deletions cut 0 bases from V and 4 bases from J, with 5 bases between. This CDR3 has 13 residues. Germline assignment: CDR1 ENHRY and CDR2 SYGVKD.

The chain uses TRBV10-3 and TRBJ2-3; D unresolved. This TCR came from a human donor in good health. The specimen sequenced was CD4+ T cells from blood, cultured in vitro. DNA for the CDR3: TGTGCCATCAGTGAGTCCCCACCAGATACGCAGTATTTT. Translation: CAISESPPDTQYF.